This T cell receptor beta chain stems from a study of early T cells in non-severe SARS-CoV-2 infection. Study-level information: Sequencing input comprised bulk RNA from unsorted whole blood; chain pairing was not available. Study-wide results and caveats: Comparison of clonotypes with VDJdb favored anti-spike CD8 responses while missing private and CD4 specificities.

The library protocol tagged individual cDNA molecules with unique molecular identifiers. Each CDR3 protein gets one entry after TCRdb re-called the 5' RACE reads with MiXCR. The data contain roughly 46,000 distinct CDR3 sequences, more than 4.5% of them seen just once; the ten biggest clones take up around 5%. A word on this clonotype: What it recognizes is unknown.

CDR1 and CDR2 from the germline V gene are SGHRS and YFSETQ. The CDR3 totals 17 residues. Trimming removed 4 bases from V and 1 base from J; junction bases left unmatched: 5. The chain carries TRBV5-1 and TRBJ2-1; 13 nucleotides align to TRBD2. The TCR comes from an adult who was a healthcare worker with PCR-confirmed SARS-CoV-2 infection or an uninfected control (not recorded which). The material was whole blood, obtained at baseline. CDR3 loop: CASSPRTSGRSYNEQFF. CDR3 sequence (DNA): TGCGCCAGCAGCCCAAGGACTAGCGGGAGATCCTACAATGAGCAGTTCTTC.